Listed here are 15 T cell receptor gamma chains from one sample, sequenced in a study of Vδ1+ human thymocytes. Study-level findings and limits: In the thymus, TRG and TRD repertoires looked highly polyclonal with Gaussian CDR3 lengths.

Their target antigens are unknown. Sequences come from RNA converted to cDNA by reverse transcription. Multiplex PCR used pooled V-gene forward primers and a constant-region reverse primer to amplify CDR3s. TCRdb reprocessed the multiplex PCR reads through CATT. The table shows roughly 7,000 gamma-chain clones, with roughly 40% occurring only once. The sample taken for sequencing was Vdelta1+ gamma-delta thymocytes from the thymus. Indicated subset: FACS-sorted CD3+ TCRalphabeta- TCRVdelta1+ TCRVdelta2- thymocytes. The source of these receptors is a boy under two years old who had congenital heart surgery.

This clone came up a few times. The V call is TRGV3, the J call TRGJP1. Per germline, CDR1 VTNTFY and CDR2 YDVSTARD (reference sequence). The J segment lost 4 bases and the V segment lost 1 base, leaving 0 bases of the junction unmatched. The CDR3 is 13 amino acids. CDR3 sequence (DNA): TGTGCCACCTGGGACAGCACTGGTTGGTTCAAGATATTT. Residues: CATWDSTGWFKIF.

Worth noting for this clone: A much larger clone lies one base from this, so it may be a read error. The V and J genes are TRGV5 and TRGJ1 or TRGJ2. TCRdb gives no J gene; it was assigned here by matching the DNA to germline. CDR1 is VINAFY and CDR2 is YDVSNSKD in the germline V gene. Germline trimming cut 0 bases from V and 2 bases from J; bases unmatched to any gene: 4. This CDR3 region has 14 residues. The CDR3 DNA reads TGTGCCACCTGGGACAGGTGGGATTATTATAAGAAACTCTTT. Its translation: CATWDRWDYYKKLF.

The chain is built from TRGV8 and TRGJP2. No J gene was available from TCRdb, and it was assigned here by a germline match of the DNA. Germline CDR1 and CDR2: VENAVY and YDSYNSRV. The CDR3 totals 15 residues. V gave up 4 bases and J gave up 6 bases; unmatched junction bases: 11. DNA of the CDR3: TGTGCCACCTGGGACGGCGGGATACGTGATTGGATCAAGACGTTT. Its protein product is CATWDGGIRDWIKTF.

V usage is TRGV5 and J usage is TRGJ1 or TRGJ2. The J gene, absent from TCRdb, was called here by matching the DNA to germline. CDR3 size: 16 residues. The V segment lost 0 bases and the J segment 0 bases; nucleotides outside the gene matches: 8. Germline CDR1 and CDR2: VINAFY and YDVSNSKD. This chain's CDR3 is CATWDRPYWNYYKKLF. CDR3 sequence (DNA): TGTGCCACCTGGGACAGGCCATACTGGAATTATTATAAGAAACTCTTT.

This clone was found a few times. V is TRGV5 and J is TRGJ1 or TRGJ2. Germline matching of the DNA provided the J gene here, since TCRdb leaves it blank. Germline V gene data show CDR1 as VINAFY and CDR2 as YDVSNSKD. This CDR3 spans 9 amino acids. V gave up 8 bases and J gave up 8 bases; unmatched junction bases: 3. The CDR3 DNA sequence: TGTGCCACCTTCGATAAGAAACTCTTT. Translation: CATFDKKLF.

The genes are TRGV4 and TRGJ1 or TRGJ2. The J gene was missing in TCRdb and was found by matching the end of the DNA to germline. Germline CDR1 reads EGSTGY; CDR2 reads YDSYTSSV. V lost 0 bases and J lost 8; bases outside the gene matches: 16. The CDR3 has 16 residues. CDR3 DNA: TGTGCCACCTGGGATGGGACTTGGGCCCAGAGGCATAAGAAACTCTTT. Translation gives CATWDGTWAQRHKKLF.

The V gene reported is TRGV5; the J gene is uncalled. Germline loops: CDR1 VINAFY, CDR2 YDVSNSKD. The CDR3 runs to 14 residues. The CDR3 is CATWDKGDYYKKLF. CDR3 nucleotide sequence: TGTGCCACCTGGGACAAAGGGGATTATTATAAGAAACTATTT.

This clone was seen just once. The chain links TRGV3 to TRGJ1 or TRGJ2. Here the J gene was assigned by germline matching of the DNA, as TCRdb has none. Looked up from germline, CDR1 is VTNTFY and CDR2 is YDVSTARD (reference sequence). This CDR3 is built from 15 residues. Trimming at V came to 0 bases and at J to 2 bases, leaving 7 bases not matched to a gene. CDR3: CATWDRLGDYYKKLF. DNA of the CDR3: TGTGCCACCTGGGACAGGCTCGGGGATTATTATAAGAAACTCTTT.

A J gene of TRGJ1 or TRGJ2 was called, though the V gene was not. The CDR3 loop spans 11 amino acids. The CDR3 loop is CATCDTLKKLF. The CDR3 nucleotides are TGTGCCACCTGTGACACCCTAAAGAAACTCTTT.

In its sample, this clone was seen once. Other DNA sequences of this sample code for an identical CDR3. This sequence joins TRGV4 and TRGJ1 or TRGJ2. The J gene was missing in TCRdb and was found by matching the end of the DNA to germline. CDR3 length: 11 residues. Trimming removed 4 bases from V and 7 bases from J; junction bases left unmatched: 4. Germline lookup yields CDR1 EGSTGY and CDR2 YDSYTSSV. CDR3 residues: CATWEGYKKLF. In DNA, the CDR3 is TGTGCCACCTGGGAAGGCTATAAGAAACTCTTT.

This clone was found once. Other DNA sequences in this sample translate to the same CDR3. The chain recombines TRGV4 with TRGJ1 or TRGJ2. TCRdb gives no J gene; it was assigned here by matching the DNA to germline. The V gene end was trimmed by 0 bases and the J gene end by 10 bases; junction bases not matched to a gene: 3. The CDR3 spans 11 residues. The germline CDR1 and CDR2 sequences are EGSTGY and YDSYTSSV. CDR3 nucleotides: TGTGCCACCTGGGATGGGCGAAAGAAACTCTTT. Protein: CATWDGRKKLF.

The chain carries TRGV8 and TRGJ1 or TRGJ2. V lost 2 bases and J lost 4; bases outside the gene matches: 8. The CDR3 runs to 14 residues. CDR1 and CDR2 from the germline V gene are VENAVY and YDSYNSRV. The CDR3 protein is CATWDNAVYYKKLF. DNA of the CDR3: TGTGCCACCTGGGATAATGCAGTATATTATAAGAAACTCTTT.

Only a few counts were recorded for this clone. Other nucleotide sequences from this sample produce the same CDR3. This chain links TRGV9 with TRGJ1 or TRGJ2. The CDR3 length is 14 residues. Trimming took 2 bases from V and 0 from J; bases not matched to a gene: 4. The germline gives CDR1 GITISATS, CDR2 ISYDGTV (reference sequence). The CDR3 DNA is TGTGCCTTGTGGGAGGGGCTGAATTATTATAAGAAACTCTTT. This sequence encodes CALWEGLNYYKKLF.

This clone has more than one count but fewer than ten. Its ends do not fully match the called genes, so a read error is possible. This chain links TRGV3 with TRGJ1 or TRGJ2. CDR1 is VTNTFY and CDR2 is YDVSTARD in the germline V gene (reference sequence). The CDR3 consists of 13 residues. In nucleotides, the CDR3 is TGTGCCACGTGGGACAGGCCTCATTATAAGAAACTCTTT. Encoded protein: CATWDRPHYKKLF.

Concerning this clone: This specimen includes other DNA sequences encoding the same CDR3. V is TRGV3 and J is TRGJ1 or TRGJ2. V shed 3 bases and J 7 bases; nucleotides not matched to a gene: 3. Germline assignment: CDR1 VTNTFY and CDR2 YDVSTARD (reference sequence). The CDR3 length is 11 residues. This chain's CDR3 is CATWDRYKKLF. DNA of the CDR3: TGTGCCACCTGGGACCGATATAAGAAACTCTTT.